The entry below describes one T cell receptor beta chain. No cognate antigen has been identified for it. No base-level quality is on record; no much larger clone is a single base apart. This sample was taken from a study of blood T cell repertoires in COVID-19 (dated by TCRdb to 2018 to 2021). General notes on the study: Collaborator samples came from the United States, Italy and Spain and covered acute and convalescent phases of COVID-19. Subjects who had been exposed to COVID-19, were actively infected with it, or had recovered from it provided the deeply sampled blood TCRbeta repertoires that made up the dataset. Samples came from the ongoing ImmuneRACE study (first 160 participants) plus 1,254 subjects from 6 global collaborators. The material from the prospective study consisted of cDNA or gDNA derived from T cells, B-cell-depleted T cells, or PBMCs. The repertoires were made available in a free public database intended to serve as a resource for research on the immune response to SARS-CoV-2. Nearly every sample came with metadata listing a de-identified subject ID, COVID-19 status, age in years and sex. Where available, HLA class I and class II types were obtained from metadata supplied by the sample provider rather than from assay-based typing. The research as a whole found: The quantity of clinical and demographic metadata differed by source and by participant and was supplied without curation.

The immunoSEQ Assay, a bias-controlled multiplex PCR, was used to amplify TCRbeta CDR3 regions from genomic DNA. In the authors' own workflow: Within the assay, amplification of reference gene primers was used to estimate how many nucleated cells each sample contained. Sequence reads were collapsed and filtered to measure the absolute abundance of every unique TCRbeta CDR3 rearrangement. For each sample, productive Simpson clonality was calculated by taking the square root of Simpson's diversity index across productive rearrangements. The table was pulled from immuneACCESS by TCRdb, which kept in-frame rearrangements only. Such tables lose some clones; where checked, under half of the loss comes from unresolved V genes, and the rest has no known cause. V and J calls and clone size are given by that table; D and trimming were obtained from the DNA. The sample records some 200,000 clones, roughly 80% of which are singletons. 8% to 11% of the sample is in the top ten clones.

In Seattle, one collaborating source enrolled patients while the infection was active and tracked those patients longitudinally over the course of disease. Each collaborating institution followed its own protocols to collect whole blood in K2EDTA tubes. For TCRbeta analysis, collaborators shipped samples in one of three forms: frozen whole blood, isolated PBMCs, or DNA extracted from either of those sample types. Taken from cysteine to phenylalanine, the CDR3 has 13 residues. The kept DNA is CDR3 alone, 39 bases in frame from the first base. V lost 2 bases and J lost 5 bases; the stretch between them is 8 bases long. In the germline V gene, CDR1 corresponds to SGHRS and CDR2 to YFSETQ.

The receptor was isolated from an elderly woman with COVID-19, enrolled during active disease. The V and J segments used are TRBV5-1 and TRBJ2-1; a tentative D call is TRBD1 (5 bases match). Sample: peripheral blood. The CDR3 region reads CASSLGVDNEQFF. The sequenced DNA: TGCGCCAGCAGCTTAGGGGTTGACAATGAGCAGTTCTTC.